The sequence of this T cell receptor beta chain was determined in a study of blood T cell repertoires in COVID-19. Study information: Collection of acute and convalescent COVID-19 samples took place in the United States, Italy and Spain. T cells, B-cell-depleted T cells, or PBMCs provided the cDNA or gDNA that served as material.

Per the germline V gene, CDR1 is SGHVS and CDR2 is FNYEAQ. This CDR3 spans 17 amino acids. The ends were cut back, 4 bases at V and 4 bases at J, with 19 bases in the middle. This clone is a singleton in its sample. Per the authors' pipeline: For nucleated cells, counts were estimated from reference gene primer amplification. The repertoire was sequenced with immunoSEQ multiplex PCR; TCRdb's copy has only in-frame clones and lacks some. The DNA gave D and trimming, while V, J and clone size come from that table. The data contain some 70,000 clones, about 80% of them singletons. This TCR was recovered from a middle-aged man with COVID-19, enrolled during active disease. The specimen sequenced was peripheral blood. This rearrangement joins TRBV7-6 to TRBJ2-2; no clear D gene. CDR3 in DNA: TGTGCCAGCAGCTCTGAAAGTTATATGAGTGGCACCGGGGAGCTGTTTTTT. It yields the protein CASSSESYMSGTGELFF.